This is a list of T cell receptor beta chains from one sample in a study of spatial heterogeneity in lung cancer. TCRdb re-analysed the 5' RACE reads in MiXCR, keeping a single row per CDR3 protein. The sample lists roughly 3,000 distinct CDR3 sequences, 15% seen once, with around 7.5% in the top ten. The input for sequencing was lung tumor tissue, taken at surgery. The source of these receptors is a female donor with early-stage non-small cell lung cancer. The CDR3 runs from the conserved cysteine through the conserved F or W. Size is omitted from some rows. Given values are once, few, many or a class for expanded clones.

v_gene: TRBV2; abundance: few; CDR3aa: CASSEAHRGEPQHF
v_gene: TRBV11-1; abundance: medium-sized; CDR3aa: CASSSWGTGGPGEAEAFF
v_gene: TRBV29-1; abundance: medium-sized; CDR3aa: CSTWTGAGYTF
v_gene: TRBV5-1; abundance: large; CDR3aa: CASGQGGARNTEAFF
v_gene: TRBV6-2/TRBV6-3; abundance: medium-sized; CDR3aa: CASSYPQGYGANVLTF
v_gene: TRBV5-1; abundance: medium-sized; CDR3aa: CASSLPLRQGSKNIQYF
v_gene: TRBV28; abundance: few; CDR3aa: CASSFVGQYDALHF
v_gene: TRBV20-1; abundance: .; CDR3aa: CSATSGSFRELFF
v_gene: TRBV20-1; abundance: many; CDR3aa: CSARVVGTSFIPNYGYTF
v_gene: TRBV6-5; abundance: medium-sized; CDR3aa: CASSYPLAGGEETQYF
v_gene: TRBV12-3/TRBV12-4; abundance: medium-sized; CDR3aa: CASSEGNYGYTF
v_gene: TRBV5-6; abundance: few; CDR3aa: CASSLLQGATEAFF
v_gene: TRBV7-6; abundance: medium-sized; CDR3aa: CASSLGVGGEIDTQYF
v_gene: TRBV28; abundance: .; CDR3aa: CASMTNSYEQYF
v_gene: TRBV3-1; abundance: .; CDR3aa: CATQKGQGGSYEQYF
v_gene: TRBV5-4; abundance: medium-sized; CDR3aa: CASSLDRGFKETQYF
v_gene: TRBV3-1; abundance: .; CDR3aa: CASSQANNIAKNIQYF
v_gene: TRBV6-1; abundance: medium-sized; CDR3aa: CASSVRRSSGNTIYF
v_gene: TRBV10-2; abundance: medium-sized; CDR3aa: CASSDRQGWVSGANVLTF
v_gene: TRBV2; abundance: .; CDR3aa: CASSELAGPSTDTQYF
v_gene: TRBV5-6; abundance: many; CDR3aa: CASSFSWGMNSPLHF
v_gene: TRBV27; abundance: medium-sized; CDR3aa: CASSFSGQAQETQYF
v_gene: TRBV6-5; abundance: medium-sized; CDR3aa: CASSYTGTSDPQETQYF
v_gene: TRBV6-2/TRBV6-3; abundance: .; CDR3aa: CASRVGETQYF
v_gene: TRBV12-3/TRBV12-4; abundance: medium-sized; CDR3aa: CASSLKDNSPLHF
v_gene: TRBV20-1; abundance: many; CDR3aa: CSAWGLAGQETQYF
v_gene: TRBV3-1; abundance: medium-sized; CDR3aa: CASSQGQGMWTGANVLTF
v_gene: TRBV9; abundance: medium-sized; CDR3aa: CASSPLDGGARDTQYF
v_gene: TRBV5-1; abundance: .; CDR3aa: CASSLAPNNQPQHF
v_gene: TRBV20-1; abundance: .; CDR3aa: CSALDGQGNTGELFF
v_gene: TRBV28; abundance: medium-sized; CDR3aa: CASRNRGIFNQPQHF
v_gene: TRBV7-8; abundance: .; CDR3aa: CASSLASRGAHGELFF
v_gene: TRBV19; abundance: .; CDR3aa: CASILRGANTGELFF
v_gene: TRBV5-6; abundance: .; CDR3aa: CASSLEGQGYTEAFF
v_gene: TRBV5-1; abundance: medium-sized; CDR3aa: CASSLDGVSTDTQYF
v_gene: TRBV7-3; abundance: .; CDR3aa: CASSTRQGKHEQFF
v_gene: TRBV11-2; abundance: medium-sized; CDR3aa: CASSLGAGLATDTQYF
v_gene: TRBV6-1; abundance: .; CDR3aa: CASSEREGRTDTQYF
v_gene: TRBV14; abundance: medium-sized; CDR3aa: CASSQPQGAQTEAFF
v_gene: TRBV30; abundance: medium-sized; CDR3aa: CAWSVGAHEAGDTEAFF
v_gene: TRBV5-6; abundance: medium-sized; CDR3aa: CASSPGHPYEQYF
v_gene: TRBV12-5; abundance: medium-sized; CDR3aa: CASGLGLAGVEEQFF
v_gene: TRBV28; abundance: medium-sized; CDR3aa: CASSLEGGGYEQYF
v_gene: TRBV28; abundance: many; CDR3aa: CASSEGLASTDTQYF
v_gene: TRBV27; abundance: medium-sized; CDR3aa: CASRTLGLADFQETQYF
v_gene: TRBV5-1; abundance: medium-sized; CDR3aa: CASSDGTGGLDTQYF
v_gene: TRBV20-1; abundance: few; CDR3aa: CSAPDRTYEQYF
v_gene: TRBV6-1; abundance: medium-sized; CDR3aa: CASSERTGDNSPLHF
v_gene: TRBV6-1; abundance: large; CDR3aa: CASSKALSGLGWDSNQPQHF
v_gene: TRBV28; abundance: medium-sized; CDR3aa: CASVRDRGKGYTF
v_gene: TRBV5-6; abundance: medium-sized; CDR3aa: CASSSYPTGSKETQYF
v_gene: TRBV28; abundance: .; CDR3aa: CASSSSSDTQYF
v_gene: TRBV7-2; abundance: many; CDR3aa: CASSPPGHNSYEQYF
v_gene: TRBV7-6; abundance: medium-sized; CDR3aa: CASSPRGADTQYF
v_gene: TRBV20-1; abundance: medium-sized; CDR3aa: CSARDPSGGHYNEQFF
v_gene: TRBV30; abundance: .; CDR3aa: CAWSPIKDTQYF
v_gene: TRBV5-1; abundance: medium-sized; CDR3aa: CASSGGQGSQETQYF
v_gene: TRBV7-9; abundance: .; CDR3aa: CASSLTTSGTDTQYF